The next 11 T cell receptor beta chains were all read from a single sample in a study of T cell changes during pregnancy in multiple sclerosis. Measured with immunoSEQ multiplex PCR; TCRdb has only the in-frame clones, and not every one. The table includes 30,000 to 40,000 clones, 90% detected once. Here the sequenced sample was CD4+ T cells from peripheral blood mononuclear cells, taken in the second trimester of pregnancy. The receptors derive from a female donor with multiple sclerosis, enrolled in a pregnancy study.

This chain links TRBV19 with TRBJ2-7; 7 bases fit TRBD2. CDR1 is LNHDA and CDR2 is SQIVND in the germline V gene (reference sequence). The CDR3 runs 15 residues. With V trimmed by 4 bases and J by 4 bases, 10 bases remained unmatched. This CDR3 is CASSTWGGAGYEQYF. Here the CDR3 DNA reads TGTGCCAGTAGTACGTGGGGGGGAGCCGGTTACGAGCAGTACTTC.

The chain employs TRBV5-5 and TRBJ1-1; 8 nucleotides agree with TRBD1. J was trimmed by 1 base and V by 7 bases; bases with no gene match: 12. Germline V CDR1 and CDR2: SGHKS, YYEKEE (reference sequence). The CDR3 contains 16 residues. CDR3 amino acids: CASDFRGQGANTEAFF. In DNA, the CDR3 is TGTGCCAGCGACTTCAGGGGGCAAGGGGCGAACACTGAAGCTTTCTTT. Variable domain in full (rest from reference TRBV5-5 and TRBJ1-1): DAGVTQSPTHLIKTRGQQVTLRCSPISGHKSVSWYQQVLGQGPQFIFQYYEKEERGRGNFPDRFSARQFPNYSSELNVNALLLGDSALYLCASDFRGQGANTEAFFGQGTRLTVV.

This clone has only a few counts. This chain connects TRBV6-5 to TRBJ2-1; D perhaps matches TRBD2 (6 bases). Germline V gene lookup returns CDR1 MNHEY and CDR2 SVGAGI. This CDR3 is 15 amino acids long. The V end lost 6 bases, the J end lost 0 bases, and 12 bases lay between the germline ends. CDR3 residues: CASSQTSNSYNEQFF. Here the CDR3 DNA reads TGTGCCAGCAGCCAGACTAGTAACTCCTACAATGAGCAGTTCTTC.

This chain joins TRBV9 and TRBJ2-2; D ambiguous. From germline, CDR1 is SGDLS and CDR2 YYNGEE. Trimming removed 0 bases at V and 2 bases at J, with 5 bases between. The CDR3 has 14 amino acids. The CDR3 reads CASSVVSNTGELFF. The CDR3 DNA sequence: TGTGCCAGCAGCGTAGTCAGTAACACCGGGGAGCTGTTTTTT.

The V call is TRBV6-6, the J call TRBJ2-7; tentative D call: TRBD1 (5 bases). The germline V gene has CDR1 MNHNY and CDR2 SVGAGI (reference sequence). Trimming pared 2 bases from V and 4 bases from J, leaving 9 bases between. The CDR3 runs 13 residues. The chain's CDR3 is CASSYPPGYEQYF. In DNA, the CDR3 is TGTGCCAGCAGTTACCCCCCAGGGTACGAGCAGTACTTC.

Notes on this clone: Other DNA sequences within the sample encode an identical CDR3. The V and J genes are TRBV6-5 and TRBJ2-7; 10 nucleotides agree with TRBD2. V was pared by 5 bases and J by 2 bases, with 3 bases of the junction left unmatched. The germline V gene encodes CDR1 MNHEY and CDR2 SVGAGI. The CDR3 totals 14 residues. As DNA, the CDR3 is TGTGCCAGCAGTCGGACTAGCGGAACCTACGAGCAGTACTTC. Translation: CASSRTSGTYEQYF.

V usage is TRBV5-1 and J usage is TRBJ2-3, with D maybe TRBD1 (6 bases). The CDR3 runs to 14 residues. Trimming left V 6 bases short and J 1 base short, with 12 bases between. In germline, CDR1 is SGHRS, CDR2 YFSETQ. CDR3 in amino acids: CASTLRTGTDTQYF. The CDR3 DNA is TGCGCCAGCACCCTAAGGACAGGCACAGATACGCAGTATTTT. Based on the CDR3 plus reference TRBV5-1 and TRBJ2-3, the full variable domain is KAGVTQTPRYLIKTRGQQVTLSCSPISGHRSVSWYQQTPGQGLQFLFEYFSETQRNKGNFPGRFSGRQFSNSRSEMNVSTLELGDSALYLCASTLRTGTDTQYFGPGTRLTVL.

This rearrangement joins TRBV7-2 to TRBJ2-5; 12 bases fit TRBD2. The CDR3 length is 17 residues. J was trimmed by 2 bases and V by 5 bases; bases with no gene match: 9. CDR1 and CDR2 from the germline V gene are SGHTA and FQGNSA. The CDR3 protein is CASSTSSSGRGQETQYF. DNA for the CDR3: TGTGCCAGCAGCACTAGCTCTAGCGGGAGGGGACAAGAGACCCAGTACTTC.

The rearrangement links TRBV27 to TRBJ2-2, with 10 bases fitting TRBD2. The ends lost 5 bases at V and 0 bases at J; junction bases unmatched: 9. The CDR3 contains 18 residues. In germline, CDR1 is MNHEY, CDR2 SMNVEV (reference sequence). The CDR3: CASSPLTSGRANTGELFF. DNA for the CDR3: TGTGCCAGCAGTCCTCTGACTAGCGGGCGGGCGAACACCGGGGAGCTGTTTTTT.

This clone showed up just once. The rearrangement uses TRBV7-2 and TRBJ2-7, with 11 positions matching TRBD2. After removal of 4 bases from V and 3 bases from J, the junction contained 8 bases not matched to a gene. The CDR3 is made up of 16 amino acids. Germline V CDR1 and CDR2: SGHTA, FQGNSA. CDR3 sequence reads: CASSSRGGTSGYEQYF. CDR3 in DNA: TGTGCCAGCAGCTCTCGGGGTGGGACTAGCGGCTACGAGCAGTACTTC. The full variable domain, completed using reference TRBV7-2 and TRBJ2-7, is GAGVSQSPSNKVTEKGKDVELRCDPISGHTALYWYRQSLGQGLEFLIYFQGNSAPDKSGLPSDRFSAERTGGSVSTLTIQRTQQEDSAVYLCASSSRGGTSGYEQYFGPGTRLTVT.

This chain connects TRBV11-1 to TRBJ2-5, with a tentative D call TRBD1 (6 bases). Germline V gene lookup returns CDR1 SGHAT and CDR2 FQDESV (reference sequence). V was trimmed by 4 bases and J by 1 base, leaving 10 bases between them. The CDR3 length is 14 residues. CDR3 protein: CASSYGDTQETQYF. The CDR3 DNA sequence: TGTGCCAGCAGCTATGGGGACACCCAAGAGACCCAGTACTTC.